This is a list of T cell receptor beta chains from one sample in a study of blood T cell repertoires in COVID-19. Repertoires were generated with immunoSEQ multiplex PCR, while TCRdb's copy carries only in-frame clones and drops some. The sample holds approximately 190,000 clones; roughly 84% are singletons and the top ten take around 2.9%. The sample comprised PBMCs or T cells enriched from blood (not recorded which). The source is a woman in her thirties who had been exposed to COVID-19. Both conserved end residues are part of each CDR3.

v_call	j_call	cdr3_aa
TRBV18	TRBJ2-7	CASSAVVGTAYEQYF
TRBV2	TRBJ1-2	CASSEFGGYTF
TRBV7-9	TRBJ1-4	CASKVDRAGKLFF
TRBV18	TRBJ1-2	CASSATGSSYGYTF
TRBV7-8	TRBJ2-4	CASGLAKNIQYF
TRBV4-1	TRBJ1-2	CASSQVIGTGGRGYTF
TRBV18	TRBJ1-1	CASSPGGQGNTEAFF
TRBV19	TRBJ1-4	CASTPQGGGEKLFF
TRBV9	TRBJ1-1	CASSVGPIGGRNTEAFF
TRBV29-1	TRBJ2-3	CSLSTDRTDTQYF
TRBV5-1	TRBJ2-5	CASSPGTGGSLGETQYF
TRBV5-1	TRBJ1-3	CASSPTGDVSGNTIYF
TRBV5-4	TRBJ1-6	CASSISQGRSYNSPLHF
TRBV29-1	TRBJ2-1	CSVAPEFIYNEQFF
TRBV5-1	TRBJ2-7	CASSLGGTGTGYYEQYF
TRBV6-4	TRBJ2-7	CASSQPGTSGYEQYF
TRBV6-5	TRBJ1-1	CASRDRGMVSTEAFF
TRBV2	TRBJ2-1	CASRTYNEQFF
TRBV25-1	TRBJ1-4	CASERGGPTNEKLFF
TRBV18	TRBJ2-1	CASSLSGLAGGPSEQFF
TRBV10-3	TRBJ2-7	CAISEATGTGRSYEQYF
TRBV4-3	TRBJ1-2	CASSQDQGDGYTF
TRBV7-9	TRBJ2-1	CASSRTGNYNEQFF
TRBV6-1	TRBJ2-3	CASSELAGGPDTQYF
TRBV27	TRBJ2-3	CASSGWQDTDTQYF
TRBV5-1	TRBJ1-5	CARQDRARDSNQPQHF
TRBV5-4	TRBJ2-3	CASSLRRLAGGWSTDTQYF
TRBV7-9	TRBJ1-3	CASSLAQVSSGNTIYF
TRBV19	TRBJ2-2	CATQGTAQRTGELFF
TRBV3-1/TRBV3-2	TRBJ2-4	CASSQEGGIKNIQYF